The clone carrying this TCR beta chain is a singleton in its sample. This specimen comes from a study of shared clonotypes between healthy human individuals. Whole-study context: The study used three CD4 naive, three CD4 memory, two CD8 naive and one CD8 memory plate per donor.

TCRdb keeps only in-frame clones here, not all; method: immunoSEQ multiplex PCR. The sample includes fewer than 1.4 million clones, around 78% seen only once; the top ten take around 0.6%. V was clipped by 5 bases and J by 0 bases, with 5 bases between them. Germline V gives CDR1 MGHRA, CDR2 YSYEKL. This CDR3 is 13 amino acids long. The chain employs TRBV4-1 and TRBJ1-3; D remains unclear. The sequencing sample was made of memory CD4+ T cells from PBMCs. Described subset: CD45RA-negative fraction. This TCR was recovered from a man aged 18 to 35 in good health. Some clones in this sample may be carry-over from other donors' samples. CDR3 sequence reads: CASSLDSGNTIYF. CDR3 sequence (DNA): TGCGCCAGCAGCTTGGACTCTGGAAACACCATATATTTT.